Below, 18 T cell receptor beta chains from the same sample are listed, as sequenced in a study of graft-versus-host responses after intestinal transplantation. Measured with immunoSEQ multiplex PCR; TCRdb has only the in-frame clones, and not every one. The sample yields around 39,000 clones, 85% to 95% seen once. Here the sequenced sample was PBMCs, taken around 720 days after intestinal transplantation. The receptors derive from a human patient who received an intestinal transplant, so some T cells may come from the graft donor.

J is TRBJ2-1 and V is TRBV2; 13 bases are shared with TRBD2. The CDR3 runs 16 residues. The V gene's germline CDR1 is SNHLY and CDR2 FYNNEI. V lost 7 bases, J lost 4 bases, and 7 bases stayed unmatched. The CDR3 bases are TGTGCCAGCATTGGCCAGGGACTAGCGGGATACAATGAGCAGTTCTTC. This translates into CASIGQGLAGYNEQFF.

The CDR3 sequence is CASRNEQFF. The CDR3 DNA reads as TGTGCCAGCAGGAATGAGCAGTTCTTC. The chain links TRBV2 to TRBJ2-1; D ambiguous. This CDR3 region has 9 residues. Germline CDR1 SNHLY, CDR2 FYNNEI. Trimming pared 6 bases from V and 7 bases from J, leaving 1 base between. Drawing the rest from reference TRBV2 and TRBJ2-1, the complete variable domain is EPEVTQTPSHQVTQMGQEVILRCVPISNHLYFYWYRQILGQKVEFLVSFYNNEISEKSEIFDDQFSVERPDGSNFTLKIRSTKLEDSAMYFCASRNEQFFGPGTRLTVL.

This CDR3 reads CASSLGGRGETQYF. As DNA, the CDR3 is TGTGCCAGCAGCTTAGGTGGCCGCGGGGAGACCCAGTACTTC. The chain links TRBV7-9 to TRBJ2-5; maybe TRBD2 (5 bases). Trimming pared 1 base from V and 5 bases from J, leaving 11 bases between. CDR1 and CDR2 (germline): SEHNR, FQNEAQ (reference sequence). The CDR3 is 14 residues long. The whole variable domain, remainder taken from reference TRBV7-9 and TRBJ2-5, is DTGVSQNPRHKITKRGQNVTFRCDPISEHNRLYWYRQTLGQGPEFLTYFQNEAQLEKSRLLSDRFSAERPKGSFSTLEIQRTEQGDSAMYLCASSLGGRGETQYFGPGTRLLVL.

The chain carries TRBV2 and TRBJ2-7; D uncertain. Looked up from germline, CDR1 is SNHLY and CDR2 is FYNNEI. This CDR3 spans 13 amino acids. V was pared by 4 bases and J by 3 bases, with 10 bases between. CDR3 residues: CASSAGRVYEQYF. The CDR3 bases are TGTGCCAGCAGTGCAGGCAGAGTCTACGAGCAGTACTTC.

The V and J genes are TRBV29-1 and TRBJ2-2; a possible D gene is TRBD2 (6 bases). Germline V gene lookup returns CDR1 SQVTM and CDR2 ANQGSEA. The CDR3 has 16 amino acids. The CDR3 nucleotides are TGCAGTGCTACCCGGGATAGCGGAGAGAACACCGGGGAGCTGTTTTTT. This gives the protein CSATRDSGENTGELFF.

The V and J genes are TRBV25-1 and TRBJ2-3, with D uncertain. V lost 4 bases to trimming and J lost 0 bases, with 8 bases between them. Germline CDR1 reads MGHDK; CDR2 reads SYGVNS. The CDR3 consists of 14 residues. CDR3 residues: CASSVGSSTDTQYF. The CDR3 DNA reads TGTGCCAGCAGTGTAGGGTCGAGCACAGATACGCAGTATTTT.

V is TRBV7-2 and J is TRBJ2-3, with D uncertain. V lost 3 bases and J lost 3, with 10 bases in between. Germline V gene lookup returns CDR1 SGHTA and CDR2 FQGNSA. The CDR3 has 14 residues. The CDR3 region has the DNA TGTGCCAGCAGCTTGTCTTTGCTGACAGATACGCAGTATTTT. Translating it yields CASSLSLLTDTQYF. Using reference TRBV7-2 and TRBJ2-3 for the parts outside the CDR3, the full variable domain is GAGVSQSPSNKVTEKGKDVELRCDPISGHTALYWYRQSLGQGLEFLIYFQGNSAPDKSGLPSDRFSAERTGGSVSTLTIQRTQQEDSAVYLCASSLSLLTDTQYFGPGTRLTVL.

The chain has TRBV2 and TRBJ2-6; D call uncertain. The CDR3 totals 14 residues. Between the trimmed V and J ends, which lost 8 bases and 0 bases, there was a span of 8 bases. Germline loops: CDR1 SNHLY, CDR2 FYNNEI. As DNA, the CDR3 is TGTGCCAGCGGTCGTAGCTCTGGGGCCAACGTCCTGACTTTC. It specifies CASGRSSGANVLTF.

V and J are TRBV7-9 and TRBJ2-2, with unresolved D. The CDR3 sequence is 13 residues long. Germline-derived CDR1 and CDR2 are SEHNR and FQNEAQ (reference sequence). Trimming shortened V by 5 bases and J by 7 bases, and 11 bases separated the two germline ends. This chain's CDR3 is CASSPLVSGELFF. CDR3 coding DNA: TGTGCCAGCAGCCCACTTGTTAGCGGGGAGCTGTTTTTT.

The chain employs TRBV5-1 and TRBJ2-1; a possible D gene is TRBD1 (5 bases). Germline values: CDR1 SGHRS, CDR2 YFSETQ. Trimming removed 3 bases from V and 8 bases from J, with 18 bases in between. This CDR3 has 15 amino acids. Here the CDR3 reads CASSSTGFYRHEQFF. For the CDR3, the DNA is TGCGCCAGCAGCTCTACAGGATTTTATCGCCATGAGCAGTTCTTC.

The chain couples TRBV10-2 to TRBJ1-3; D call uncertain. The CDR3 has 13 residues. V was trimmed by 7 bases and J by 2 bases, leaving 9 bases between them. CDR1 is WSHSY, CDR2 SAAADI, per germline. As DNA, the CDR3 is TGCGCCAGCACCCCCGGGACTGGAAACACCATATATTTT. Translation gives CASTPGTGNTIYF.

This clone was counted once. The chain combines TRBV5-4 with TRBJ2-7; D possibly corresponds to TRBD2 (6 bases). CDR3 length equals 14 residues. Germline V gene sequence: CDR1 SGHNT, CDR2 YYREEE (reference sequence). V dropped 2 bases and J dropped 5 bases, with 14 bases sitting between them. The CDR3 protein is CASSLSGRSDEQYF. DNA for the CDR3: TGTGCCAGCAGCTTAAGTGGGAGGAGCGACGAGCAGTACTTC.

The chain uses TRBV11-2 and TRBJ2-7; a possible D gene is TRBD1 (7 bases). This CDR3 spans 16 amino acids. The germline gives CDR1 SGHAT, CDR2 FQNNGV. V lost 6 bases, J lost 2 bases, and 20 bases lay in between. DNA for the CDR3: TGTGCCAGCAGATCCCCGACAGGGAGGAATCCCTACGAGCAGTACTTC. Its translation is CASRSPTGRNPYEQYF.

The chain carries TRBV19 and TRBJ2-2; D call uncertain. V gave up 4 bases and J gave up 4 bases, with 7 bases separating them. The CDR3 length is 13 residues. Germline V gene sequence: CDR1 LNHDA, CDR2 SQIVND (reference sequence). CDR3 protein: CASSTTATGELFF. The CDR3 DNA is TGTGCCAGTAGTACCACAGCCACCGGGGAGCTGTTTTTT. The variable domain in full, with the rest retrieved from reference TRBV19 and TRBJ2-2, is DGGITQSPKYLFRKEGQNVTLSCEQNLNHDAMYWYRQDPGQGLRLIYYSQIVNDFQKGDIAEGYSVSREKKESFPLTVTSAQKNPTAFYLCASSTTATGELFFGEGSRLTVL.

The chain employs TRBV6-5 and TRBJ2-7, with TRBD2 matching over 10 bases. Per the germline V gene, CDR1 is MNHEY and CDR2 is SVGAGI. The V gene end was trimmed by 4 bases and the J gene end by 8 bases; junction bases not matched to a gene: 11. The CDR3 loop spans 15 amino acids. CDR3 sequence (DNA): TGTGCCAGCAGTTCCCTACTAGCGGGGCCCTCGAAGCAGTACTTC. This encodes CASSSLLAGPSKQYF.

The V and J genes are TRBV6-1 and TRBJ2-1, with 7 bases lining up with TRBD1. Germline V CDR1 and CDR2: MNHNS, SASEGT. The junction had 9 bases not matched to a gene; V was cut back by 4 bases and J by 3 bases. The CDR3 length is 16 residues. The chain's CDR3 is CASSGPDRVRYNEQFF. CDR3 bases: TGTGCCAGCAGTGGGCCCGACAGGGTCCGCTACAATGAGCAGTTCTTC.

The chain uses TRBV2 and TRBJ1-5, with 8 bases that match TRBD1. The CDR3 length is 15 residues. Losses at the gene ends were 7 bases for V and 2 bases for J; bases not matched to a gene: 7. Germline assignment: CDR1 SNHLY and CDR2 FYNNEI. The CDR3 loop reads CASTDRGGGNQPQHF. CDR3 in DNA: TGTGCCAGCACAGACAGGGGAGGAGGCAATCAGCCCCAGCATTTT. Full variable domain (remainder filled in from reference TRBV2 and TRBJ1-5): EPEVTQTPSHQVTQMGQEVILRCVPISNHLYFYWYRQILGQKVEFLVSFYNNEISEKSEIFDDQFSVERPDGSNFTLKIRSTKLEDSAMYFCASTDRGGGNQPQHFGDGTRLSIL.

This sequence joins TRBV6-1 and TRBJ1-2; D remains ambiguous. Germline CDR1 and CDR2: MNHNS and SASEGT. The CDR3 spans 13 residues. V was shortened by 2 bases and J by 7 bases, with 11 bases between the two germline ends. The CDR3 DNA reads TGTGCCAGCAGTGAAAACCCAGGATCTGGCTACACCTTC. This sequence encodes CASSENPGSGYTF.